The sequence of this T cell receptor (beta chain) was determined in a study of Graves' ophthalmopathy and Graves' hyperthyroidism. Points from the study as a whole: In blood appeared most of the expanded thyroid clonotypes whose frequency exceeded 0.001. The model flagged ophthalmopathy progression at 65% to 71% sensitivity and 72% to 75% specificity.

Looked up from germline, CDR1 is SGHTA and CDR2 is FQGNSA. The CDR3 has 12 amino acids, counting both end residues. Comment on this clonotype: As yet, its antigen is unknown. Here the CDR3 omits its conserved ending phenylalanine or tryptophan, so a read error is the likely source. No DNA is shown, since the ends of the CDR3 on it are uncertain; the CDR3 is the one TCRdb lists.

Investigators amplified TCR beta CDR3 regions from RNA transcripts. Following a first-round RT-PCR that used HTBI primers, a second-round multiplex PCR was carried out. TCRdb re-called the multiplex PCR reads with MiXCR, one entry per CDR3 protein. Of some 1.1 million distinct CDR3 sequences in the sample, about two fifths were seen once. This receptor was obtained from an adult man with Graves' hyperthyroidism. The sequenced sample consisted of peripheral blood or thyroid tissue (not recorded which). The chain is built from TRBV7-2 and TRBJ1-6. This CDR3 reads CASSFLGSSSPA.